Sequencing of this T cell receptor beta chain was carried out in a study of vaccination and CD4 T cells after COVID-19. Treatment described: approximately 10-day PBMC culture with coronavirus spike peptide pools or control peptides (ViraFEST assay). At the Johns Hopkins FTIC core, DNA taken from cultured CD4+ T cells was sequenced by way of the Oncomine TCR Beta short-read assay. TCRdb reprocessed the PCR reads with MiXCR, giving one entry per CDR3 protein. The sample has some 9,300 distinct CDR3 sequences, approximately 70% seen once. A note on this clonotype: The antigen remains unidentified.

The germline gives CDR1 MRHNA, CDR2 SNTAGT. Trimming left V 4 bases short and J 5 bases short, with 14 bases between. This CDR3 is built from 15 residues. The receptor was derived from a human donor who had recovered from COVID-19. Sequenced: CD4+ T cells from blood, cultured in vitro. The rearrangement joins TRBV6-4 to TRBJ2-2; TRBD1 might be the D (5 bases). CDR3 region: CASSARQGGTGELFF. For the CDR3, the DNA is TGTGCCAGCAGTGCAAGGCAGGGTGGAACCGGGGAGCTGTTTTTT.